These 27 T cell receptor beta chains were all obtained from the same sample, sequenced in a study of blood T cells in healthy people across ages. The authors ran a second PCR of 7 to 11 cycles using a sample-barcoded 5' primer and a J-beta primer mix. TCRdb called the 5' RACE reads again in MiXCR, with one record for every CDR3 protein. Here the sample spans 780,000 or so distinct CDR3 sequences, roughly 50% being singletons. The sequencing sample was made of blood. The receptor source for this set is a middle-aged man in good health.

V gene TRBV20-1 combines with J gene TRBJ2-7; D may correspond to TRBD1 or TRBD2 (5 bases each). Trimming pared 1 base from V and 11 bases from J, leaving 15 bases between. CDR1 and CDR2 (germline): DFQATT, SNEGSKA (reference sequence). This CDR3 has 12 residues. The CDR3, as DNA: TGCAGTGCTAGAGTTGAGGGGTACAGAGAGTACTTC. This sequence encodes CSARVEGYREYF.

The rearrangement links TRBV12-3 or TRBV12-4 to TRBJ2-7; no firm D call. V was shortened by 7 bases and J by 5 bases, with 15 bases between the two germline ends. The CDR3 is made up of 13 amino acids. The CDR3 region is CASTNARWDEQYF. CDR3 sequence (DNA): TGTGCCAGCACAAACGCCCGTTGGGACGAGCAGTACTTC.

CDR3 amino acids: CASSLVVIGGQETQYF. The DNA for the CDR3 is TGTGCCAGCAGCTTAGTCGTTATTGGGGGCCAAGAGACCCAGTACTTC. This rearrangement joins TRBV11-1 to TRBJ2-5; either TRBD1 or TRBD2 may fit D (5 bases each). There are 16 residues in the CDR3. Germline values: CDR1 SGHAT, CDR2 FQDESV (reference sequence). The V end was cut by 1 base, the J end by 1 base, with 13 bases between.

The genes are TRBV7-9 and TRBJ2-1, with D maybe TRBD2 (5 bases). V lost 1 base and J lost 7, with 14 bases in between. Germline CDR1 is SEHNR and CDR2 is FQNEAQ (reference sequence). The CDR3 extends over 15 amino acids. CDR3 in DNA: TGTGCCAGCAGCTTAGGGTCGGCGGGCGTGAATGAGCAGTTCTTC. Residues: CASSLGSAGVNEQFF.

This clonotype was seen a handful of times. V is TRBV5-6 and J is TRBJ2-5; D remains ambiguous. The CDR3 consists of 14 residues. The germline CDR1 and CDR2 sequences are SGHDT and YYEEEE. With 0 bases removed from V and 5 bases from J, the gap between germline ends came to 11 bases. In DNA, the CDR3 is TGTGCCAGCAGCTTGGGGACGCTACGGGAGACCCAGTACTTC. This encodes CASSLGTLRETQYF.

This chain connects TRBV20-1 to TRBJ2-3, with a tentative D call TRBD2 (5 bases). The CDR3 sequence is 14 residues long. V lost 7 bases to trimming and J lost 5 bases, with 19 bases between them. The V gene's germline CDR1 is DFQATT and CDR2 SNEGSKA (reference sequence). The CDR3 sequence: CSVPKDLELDTQYF. The CDR3 nucleotides read TGCAGTGTCCCTAAGGACTTAGAGTTAGATACGCAGTATTTT.

Only a few counts were recorded for this clonotype. The chain carries TRBV29-1 and TRBJ1-1; D is perhaps TRBD1 (5 bases). The germline CDR1 and CDR2 sequences are SQVTM and ANQGSEA. The CDR3 length is 13 residues. V lost 4 bases to trimming and J lost 2 bases, with 11 bases between them. CDR3 amino acids: CSVAAGLNTEAFF. DNA for the CDR3: TGCAGCGTTGCCGCGGGGCTCAACACTGAAGCTTTCTTT.

The chain employs TRBV18 and TRBJ2-4; D gene ambiguous. Germline assignment: CDR1 KGHSH and CDR2 LQKENI. V gave up 0 bases and J gave up 1 base, with 10 bases separating them. CDR3 length: 16 residues. As DNA, the CDR3 is TGTGCCAGCTCACCACCAGTAGGGCTGGCCAAAAACATTCAGTACTTC. Its translation is CASSPPVGLAKNIQYF.

This clonotype was seen more than once but under ten times. This chain links TRBV25-1 with TRBJ1-2; TRBD1 matches 8 bases. Germline V gene lookup returns CDR1 MGHDK and CDR2 SYGVNS. The CDR3 length is 16 residues. The V gene end was trimmed by 1 base and the J gene end by 6 bases; junction bases not matched to a gene: 10. The CDR3 region has the DNA TGTGCCAGCAGTGAATTAATCGGGGCAGGGGGCCATGGCTACACCTTC. Translation gives CASSELIGAGGHGYTF.

This clonotype was recorded a few times. The rearrangement uses TRBV2 and TRBJ2-6; maybe TRBD2 (5 bases). This CDR3 is built from 15 residues. Per the germline V gene, CDR1 is SNHLY and CDR2 is FYNNEI. V was trimmed by 2 bases and J by 0 bases, leaving 5 bases between them. CDR3 sequence reads: CASSERDSGANVLTF. In nucleotides, the CDR3 is TGTGCCAGCAGTGAACGGGACTCTGGGGCCAACGTCCTGACTTTC. Looking up the rest from reference TRBV2 and TRBJ2-6 gives the full variable domain: EPEVTQTPSHQVTQMGQEVILRCVPISNHLYFYWYRQILGQKVEFLVSFYNNEISEKSEIFDDQFSVERPDGSNFTLKIRSTKLEDSAMYFCASSERDSGANVLTFGAGSRLTVL.

The table lists this clonotype with a few counts. This sequence joins TRBV6-6 and TRBJ2-7; D is undetermined. The V gene's germline CDR1 is MNHNY and CDR2 SVGAGI (reference sequence). V dropped 6 bases and J dropped 2 bases, with 11 bases sitting between them. CDR3 length: 13 amino acids. DNA of the CDR3: TGTGCCAGCAGCCAGATACAGACCTACGAGCAGTACTTC. It codes for CASSQIQTYEQYF.

The rearrangement joins TRBV9 to TRBJ2-4, with D uncertain. The CDR3 is 14 residues long. Germline CDR1 SGDLS, CDR2 YYNGEE. V shed 4 bases and J shed 1 base, with 9 bases lying between them. Here the CDR3 DNA reads TGTGCCAGCAGCCCATCTGACGCCAAAAACATTCAGTACTTC. Its protein is CASSPSDAKNIQYF.

This clonotype was found a few times. The rearrangement uses TRBV4-3 and TRBJ2-1; TRBD1 or TRBD2 may be the D gene (5 bases each). Trimming took 4 bases from V and 9 from J, leaving 13 bases between them. The CDR3 runs 13 residues. Germline values: CDR1 LGHNA, CDR2 YSLEER. The CDR3 nucleotides read TGCGCCAGCAGCCCCCGAACGGGACGTGAGCAGTTCTTC. It specifies CASSPRTGREQFF.

The chain employs TRBV6-2 or TRBV6-3 and TRBJ2-7; a weak D match, TRBD2 (6 bases). V was trimmed by 6 bases and J by 1 base, leaving 13 bases between them. The germline V gene encodes CDR1 MNHEY and CDR2 SVGEGT. CDR3 size: 14 residues. The CDR3 loop reads CASRDPGLSYEQYF. In DNA form, the CDR3 reads TGTGCCAGCAGAGACCCGGGACTGTCCTACGAGCAGTACTTC.

The chain couples TRBV12-3 or TRBV12-4 to TRBJ2-6; maybe TRBD2 (6 bases). Trimming took off 4 bases at V and 1 base at J, with 14 bases between the two ends. CDR3 length: 17 residues. CDR3 residues: CASSSGRGLSGANVLTF. The CDR3 DNA is TGTGCCAGCAGTTCAGGACGGGGGTTGTCTGGGGCCAACGTCCTGACTTTC.

The rearrangement links TRBV29-1 to TRBJ2-1, with 12 bases lining up with TRBD1. The trim removed 7 bases at V and 10 bases at J, leaving 11 bases unmatched. This CDR3 is 14 amino acids long. CDR1 is SQVTM, CDR2 ANQGSEA, per germline. The CDR3 loop reads CSAGTGGGKGEQFF. The CDR3 coding sequence is TGCAGCGCAGGGACAGGGGGCGGCAAAGGGGAGCAGTTCTTC.

The gene calls are TRBV29-1 and TRBJ2-3; no clear D. Germline loops: CDR1 SQVTM, CDR2 ANQGSEA. The CDR3 is made up of 14 amino acids. V gave up 5 bases and J gave up 0 bases, with 12 bases separating them. CDR3 coding DNA: TGCAGCGTTTCGGTCCGACTGAGCACAGATACGCAGTATTTT. Its translation: CSVSVRLSTDTQYF.

The chain uses TRBV28 and TRBJ1-1; 7 bases fit TRBD1. J gave up 8 bases and V 5 bases, and 5 bases lay outside the gene matches. Germline V lookup: CDR1 MDHEN, CDR2 SYDVKM. This CDR3 spans 12 amino acids. In nucleotides, the CDR3 is TGTGCCAGCAGTCCCCAGGGGGGGGAAGCTTTCTTT. Translated, it gives CASSPQGGEAFF.

The V and J genes are TRBV7-2 and TRBJ2-1; 9 bases align to TRBD1. The V gene end was trimmed by 5 bases and the J gene end by 16 bases; junction bases not matched to a gene: 15. The CDR3 is made up of 14 amino acids. The V gene's germline CDR1 is SGHTA and CDR2 FQGNSA. CDR3 bases: TGTGCCAGCAGCCTCCAAGACAGGGGGGGTGAAGCTTTCTTC. Its translation: CASSLQDRGGEAFF.

This clonotype was seen at least ten times. The rearrangement links TRBV6-1 to TRBJ2-4; 7 bases agree with TRBD2. The CDR3 has 16 amino acids. CDR1 is MNHNS, CDR2 SASEGT, per germline. The ends lost 2 bases at V and 0 bases at J; junction bases unmatched: 4. The CDR3 bases are TGTGCCAGCAGTGAAAGAGCGGGGTTAGCCAAAAACATTCAGTACTTC. Protein product: CASSERAGLAKNIQYF.

The chain employs TRBV12-3 or TRBV12-4 and TRBJ2-1; 14 bases are shared with TRBD2. The CDR3 totals 17 residues. J gave up 12 bases and V 5 bases, and 15 bases lay outside the gene matches. CDR3 amino acids: CASSAAPGTSGSLGQFF. CDR3 bases: TGTGCCAGCAGTGCCGCCCCCGGGACTAGCGGGAGCTTAGGGCAGTTCTTC.

This clonotype was observed a handful of times. V gene TRBV18 combines with J gene TRBJ2-1; TRBD2 agrees at 9 bases. The CDR3 totals 15 residues. Trimming removed 4 bases from V and 5 bases from J; junction bases left unmatched: 6. Germline V gene data show CDR1 as KGHSH and CDR2 as LQKENI. CDR3 sequence (DNA): TGTGCCAGCTCACAAGCGGGAGGCCAGAACAATGAGCAGTTCTTC. Translation: CASSQAGGQNNEQFF.

This clonotype came up a few times. The CDR3 spells CASSEALGDRVETQYF. CDR3 bases: TGTGCCAGCAGTGAAGCGCTAGGTGACAGGGTAGAGACCCAGTACTTC. This chain uses TRBV2 with TRBJ2-5; the match to TRBD1 covers 7 bases. V lost 0 bases and J lost 4; bases outside the gene matches: 8. Germline CDR1 reads SNHLY; CDR2 reads FYNNEI. This CDR3 is 16 amino acids long.

This clonotype was found a few times. The rearrangement links TRBV11-2 to TRBJ2-3; TRBD2 aligns across 8 bases. The CDR3 extends over 14 amino acids. The germline gives CDR1 SGHAT, CDR2 FQNNGV. The ends lost 6 bases at V and 3 bases at J; junction bases unmatched: 5. The CDR3 protein is CASRAGLVTDTQYF. For the CDR3, the DNA is TGTGCCAGCAGGGCGGGACTAGTGACAGATACGCAGTATTTT.

This chain links TRBV4-1 with TRBJ1-1; 7 nucleotides line up with TRBD1. This CDR3 contains 17 residues. Losses at the gene ends were 2 bases for V and 0 bases for J; bases not matched to a gene: 9. CDR1 is MGHRA and CDR2 is YSYEKL in the germline V gene. In DNA form, the CDR3 reads TGCGCCAGCAGCCAACTCCACACCGGGACAGTGAACACTGAAGCTTTCTTT. Amino acid sequence: CASSQLHTGTVNTEAFF.

V gene TRBV7-3 combines with J gene TRBJ1-1; no reliable D call. CDR1 SGHTA and CDR2 FQGTGA come from the germline V gene. The V and J ends lost 4 bases and 3 bases respectively, with 9 bases between them. CDR3 length equals 13 residues. CDR3 nucleotide sequence: TGTGCCAGCAGCTCGAGCCGCGACACTGAAGCTTTCTTT. Its protein is CASSSSRDTEAFF.

The chain carries TRBV16 and TRBJ2-4, with D hard to call. CDR3 length: 15 amino acids. The germline gives CDR1 KGHSY, CDR2 FQNENV. The V gene lost 7 bases and the J gene lost 0 bases, with 13 bases spanning the gap. CDR3 residues: CASTDGPLAKNIQYF. CDR3 bases: TGTGCCAGCACCGACGGGCCGTTAGCCAAAAACATTCAGTACTTC.